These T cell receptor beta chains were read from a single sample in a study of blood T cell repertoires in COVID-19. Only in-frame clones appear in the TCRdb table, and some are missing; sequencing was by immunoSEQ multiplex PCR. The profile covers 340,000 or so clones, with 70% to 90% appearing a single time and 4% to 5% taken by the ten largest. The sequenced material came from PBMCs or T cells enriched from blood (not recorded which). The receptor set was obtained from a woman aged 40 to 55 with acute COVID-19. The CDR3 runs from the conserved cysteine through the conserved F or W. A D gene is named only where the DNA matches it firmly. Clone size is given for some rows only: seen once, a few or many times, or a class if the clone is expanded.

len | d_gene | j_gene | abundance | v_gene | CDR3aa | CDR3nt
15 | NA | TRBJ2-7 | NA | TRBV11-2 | CASTLSSLTVYEQYF | TGTGCCAGCACCCTATCCTCCCTTACGGTCTACGAGCAGTACTTC
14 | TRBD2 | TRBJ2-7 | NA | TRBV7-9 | CASSRSGVSYEQYF | TGTGCCAGCAGCCGGAGCGGGGTCTCCTACGAGCAGTACTTC
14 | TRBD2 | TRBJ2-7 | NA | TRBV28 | CASSFQRGPYEQYF | TGTGCCAGCAGTTTTCAGCGGGGGCCCTACGAGCAGTACTTC
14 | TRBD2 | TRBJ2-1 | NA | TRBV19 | CASTLAGSYNEQFF | TGTGCCAGTACTTTAGCGGGGTCCTACAATGAGCAGTTCTTC
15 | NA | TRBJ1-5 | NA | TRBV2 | CASSAGRTGNQPQHF | TGTGCCAGCAGTGCTGGTCGGACAGGCAATCAGCCCCAGCATTTT
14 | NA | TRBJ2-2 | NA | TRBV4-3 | CASSQEPTAGELFF | TGCGCCAGCAGCCAAGAACCGACAGCAGGGGAGCTGTTTTTT
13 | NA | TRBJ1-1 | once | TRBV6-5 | CASSRGENTEAFF | TGTGCCAGCAGTCGCGGGGAGAACACTGAAGCTTTCTTT
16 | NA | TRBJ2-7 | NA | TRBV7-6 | CASSLATPLSPYEQYF | TGTGCCAGCAGCTTAGCTACACCCCTCTCCCCCTACGAGCAGTACTTC
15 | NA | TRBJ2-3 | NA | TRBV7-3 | CASSPGSVGTDTQYF | TGTGCCAGCAGCCCAGGGTCAGTGGGCACAGATACGCAGTATTTT
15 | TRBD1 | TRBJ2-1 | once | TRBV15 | CATNPGTGGLNEQFF | TGTGCCACCAACCCCGGGACAGGGGGTTTGAATGAGCAGTTCTTC
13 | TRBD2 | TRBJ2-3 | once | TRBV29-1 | CSAGPTSADTQYF | TGCAGCGCCGGCCCGACTAGCGCAGATACGCAGTATTTT